This TCR beta chain was sequenced for a study of cytomegalovirus exposure and HLA in healthy donors. For the study at large: A data release that came early held approximately 85 million unique TCRs from HLA-typed donors. Study-level points and caveats: An analysis that was carried out later associated 15,000 to 20,000 TCR beta sequences with HLA alleles at 0.05 false discovery rate. It was reported that the classifier diagnosed cytomegalovirus status with high specificity and sensitivity in both the original and validation cohorts.

With respect to this clone: Its target is not known.

A multiplex PCR was run with 60 Vbeta primers and 13 Jbeta primers. Assay used: immunoSEQ multiplex PCR; TCRdb lists only in-frame clones, some missing. The data show fewer than 250,000 clones, around 80% seen once. With 7 bases clipped from V and 6 bases from J, the junction kept 6 bases outside the gene matches. CDR3 size: 15 residues. CDR1 and CDR2 from the germline V gene are MNHNS and SASEGT. Material for sequencing was PBMCs. The chain recombines TRBV6-1 with TRBJ2-1, with TRBD2 matching over 13 bases. The sequence derives from a man aged 40-55 years in good health and CMV-seropositive. The CDR3 DNA reads TGTGCCAGCATGGGACTAGCGGGATTCAGCAATGAGCAGTTCTTC. Protein sequence: CASMGLAGFSNEQFF.